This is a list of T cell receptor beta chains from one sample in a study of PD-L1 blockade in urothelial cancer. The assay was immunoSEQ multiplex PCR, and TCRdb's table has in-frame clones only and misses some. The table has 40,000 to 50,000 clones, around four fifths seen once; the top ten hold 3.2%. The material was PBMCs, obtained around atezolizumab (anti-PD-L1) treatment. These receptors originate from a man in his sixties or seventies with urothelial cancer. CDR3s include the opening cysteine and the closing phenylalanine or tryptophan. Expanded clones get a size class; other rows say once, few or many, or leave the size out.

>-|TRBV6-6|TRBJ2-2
CASRPRDRVSGELFF
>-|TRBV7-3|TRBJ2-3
CASSLQRELGTDTQYF
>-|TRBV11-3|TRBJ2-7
CASSQSGLGTEQYF
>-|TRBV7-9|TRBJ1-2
CASSLPSGLGYTF
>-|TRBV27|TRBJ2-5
CASSLGIGLAEETQYF
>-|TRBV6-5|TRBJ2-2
CASRARELNTGELFF
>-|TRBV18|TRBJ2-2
CASSVTGQTGELFF
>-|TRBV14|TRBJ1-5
CASSHQGLGYSNQPQHF
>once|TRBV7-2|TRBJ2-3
CASIPGLPGVDTQYF
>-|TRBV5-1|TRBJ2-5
CASSLVAQVGGETQYF
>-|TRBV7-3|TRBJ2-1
CASSSRTSGRDNEQFF
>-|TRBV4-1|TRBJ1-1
CASSQDAAAPEAFF